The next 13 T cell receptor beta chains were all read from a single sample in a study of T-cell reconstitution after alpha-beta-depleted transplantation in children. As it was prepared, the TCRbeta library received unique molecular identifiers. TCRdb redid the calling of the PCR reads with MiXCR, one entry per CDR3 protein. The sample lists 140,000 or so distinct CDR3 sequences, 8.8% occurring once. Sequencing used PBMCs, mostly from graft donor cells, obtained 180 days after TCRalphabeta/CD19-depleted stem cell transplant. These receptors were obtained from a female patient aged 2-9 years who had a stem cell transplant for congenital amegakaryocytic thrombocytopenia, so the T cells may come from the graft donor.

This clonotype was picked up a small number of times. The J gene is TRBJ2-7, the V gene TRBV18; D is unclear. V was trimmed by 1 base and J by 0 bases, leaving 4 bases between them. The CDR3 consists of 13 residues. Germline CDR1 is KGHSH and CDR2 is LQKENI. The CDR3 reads CASSPRTSYEQYF. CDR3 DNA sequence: TGTGCCAGCTCACCACGGACCTCCTACGAGCAGTACTTC.

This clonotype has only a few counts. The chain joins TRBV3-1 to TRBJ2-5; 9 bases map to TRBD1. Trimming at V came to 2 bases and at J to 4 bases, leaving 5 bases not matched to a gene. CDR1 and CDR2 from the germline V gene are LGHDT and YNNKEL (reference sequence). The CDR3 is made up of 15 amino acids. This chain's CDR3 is CASSQRTGARETQYF. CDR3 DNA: TGTGCCAGCAGCCAACGGACAGGGGCTAGAGAGACCCAGTACTTC.

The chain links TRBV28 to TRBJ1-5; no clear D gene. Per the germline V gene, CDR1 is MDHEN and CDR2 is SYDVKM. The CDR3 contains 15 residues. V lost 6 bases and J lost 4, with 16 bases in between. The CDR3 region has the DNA TGTGCCAGCAGGTTCCAAAACAGCTTAAATCAGCCCCAGCATTTT. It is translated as CASRFQNSLNQPQHF.

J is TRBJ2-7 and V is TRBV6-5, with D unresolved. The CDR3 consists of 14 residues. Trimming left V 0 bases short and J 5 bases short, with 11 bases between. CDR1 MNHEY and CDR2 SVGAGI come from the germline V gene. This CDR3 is CASSYSTLGNEQYF. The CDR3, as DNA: TGTGCCAGCAGTTACTCGACCTTGGGAAACGAGCAGTACTTC.

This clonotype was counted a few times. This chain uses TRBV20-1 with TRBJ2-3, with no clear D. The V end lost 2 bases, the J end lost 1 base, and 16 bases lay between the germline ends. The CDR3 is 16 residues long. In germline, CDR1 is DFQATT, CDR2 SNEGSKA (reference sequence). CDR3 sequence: CSARMESGRGTDTQYF. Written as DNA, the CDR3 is TGCAGTGCTAGAATGGAGTCCGGACGGGGCACAGATACGCAGTATTTT.

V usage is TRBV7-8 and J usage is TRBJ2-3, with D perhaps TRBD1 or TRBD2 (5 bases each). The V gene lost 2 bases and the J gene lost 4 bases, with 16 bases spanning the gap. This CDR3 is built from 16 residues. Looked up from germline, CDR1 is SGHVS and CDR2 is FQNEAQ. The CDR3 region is CASSLRSGWGADTQYF. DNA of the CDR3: TGTGCCAGCAGCTTACGGAGCGGTTGGGGCGCAGATACGCAGTATTTT.

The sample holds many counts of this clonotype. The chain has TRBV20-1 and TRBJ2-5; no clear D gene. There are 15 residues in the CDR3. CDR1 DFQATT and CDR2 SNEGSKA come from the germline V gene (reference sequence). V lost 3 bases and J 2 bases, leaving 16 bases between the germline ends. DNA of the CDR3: TGCAGTGCTAGGGGGTCGGGCAGGCTTCAAGAGACCCAGTACTTC. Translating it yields CSARGSGRLQETQYF.

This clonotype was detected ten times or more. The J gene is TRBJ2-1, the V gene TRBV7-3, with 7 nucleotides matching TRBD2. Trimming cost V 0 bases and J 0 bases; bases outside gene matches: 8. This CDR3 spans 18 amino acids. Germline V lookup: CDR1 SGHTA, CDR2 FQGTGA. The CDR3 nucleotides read TGTGCCAGCAGCTTAACCCCTAGGCTAGCGGACTCCTACAATGAGCAGTTCTTC. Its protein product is CASSLTPRLADSYNEQFF.

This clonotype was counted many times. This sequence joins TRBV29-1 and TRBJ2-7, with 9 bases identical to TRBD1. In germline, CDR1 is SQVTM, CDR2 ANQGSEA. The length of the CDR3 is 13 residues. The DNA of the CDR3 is TGCAGTGTTAGGACAGGGGAGTGGGACGAGCAGTACTTC. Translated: CSVRTGEWDEQYF.

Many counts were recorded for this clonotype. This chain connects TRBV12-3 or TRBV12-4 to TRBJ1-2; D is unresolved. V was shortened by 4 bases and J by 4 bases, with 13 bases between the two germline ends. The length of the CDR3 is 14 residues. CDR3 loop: CASSSRGLIYGYTF. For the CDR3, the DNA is TGTGCCAGCAGTTCCAGAGGACTGATCTATGGCTACACCTTC.

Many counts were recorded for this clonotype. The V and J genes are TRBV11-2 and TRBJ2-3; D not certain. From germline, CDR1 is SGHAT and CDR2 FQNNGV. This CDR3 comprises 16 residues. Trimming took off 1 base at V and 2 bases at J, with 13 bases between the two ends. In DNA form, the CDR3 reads TGTGCCAGCAGCTTAGGGGGAAACCTTTTCACAGATACGCAGTATTTT. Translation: CASSLGGNLFTDTQYF. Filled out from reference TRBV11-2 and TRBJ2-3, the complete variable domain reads EAGVAQSPRYKIIEKRQSVAFWCNPISGHATLYWYQQILGQGPKLLIQFQNNGVVDDSQLPKDRFSAERLKGVDSTLKIQPAKLEDSAVYLCASSLGGNLFTDTQYFGPGTRLTVL.

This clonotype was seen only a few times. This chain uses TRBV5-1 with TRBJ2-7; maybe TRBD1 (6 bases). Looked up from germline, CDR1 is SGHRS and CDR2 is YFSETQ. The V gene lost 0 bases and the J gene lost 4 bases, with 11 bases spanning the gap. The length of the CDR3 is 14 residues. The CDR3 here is CASSLGGLKYEQYF. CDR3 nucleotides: TGCGCCAGCAGCTTGGGGGGGCTGAAATACGAGCAGTACTTC. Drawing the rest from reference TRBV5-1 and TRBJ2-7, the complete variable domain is KAGVTQTPRYLIKTRGQQVTLSCSPISGHRSVSWYQQTPGQGLQFLFEYFSETQRNKGNFPGRFSGRQFSNSRSEMNVSTLELGDSALYLCASSLGGLKYEQYFGPGTRLTVT.

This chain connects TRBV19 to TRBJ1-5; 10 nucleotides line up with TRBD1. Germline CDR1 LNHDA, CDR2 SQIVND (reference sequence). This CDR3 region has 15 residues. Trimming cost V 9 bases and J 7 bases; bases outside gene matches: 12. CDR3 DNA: TGTGCCAGCCGCCGGGACAGGGGTAGATACCAGCCCCAGCATTTT. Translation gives CASRRDRGRYQPQHF. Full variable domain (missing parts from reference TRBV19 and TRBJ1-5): DGGITQSPKYLFRKEGQNVTLSCEQNLNHDAMYWYRQDPGQGLRLIYYSQIVNDFQKGDIAEGYSVSREKKESFPLTVTSAQKNPTAFYLCASRRDRGRYQPQHFGDGTRLSIL.